Below, 5 T cell receptor beta chains from the same sample are listed, as sequenced in a study of T-cell reconstitution after alpha-beta-depleted transplantation in children (TCRdb year 2016). The sample's treatment or condition label, decoded: allogeneic hematopoietic cell transplantation with graft depleted of TCRalphabeta T cells and CD19 B cells. The library was produced with PCR. TCRdb records Illumina HiSeq 2500 as the sequencer. To normalize quantification of the TCRbeta repertoire, the TCR libraries were built with molecular barcoding that relied on unique molecular identifiers. TCRdb trimmed public reads at Q25 via fastp, called clones via MiXCR and kept in-frame beta chains. Every distinct CDR3 protein forms one entry, paired with its most common genes and DNA. The sample contains over 120,000 distinct CDR3 sequences, about 8.8% of them found a single time. About a sixth of the sample is taken by the ten largest.

The material was PBMCs, mostly from graft donor cells, obtained 180 days after TCRalphabeta/CD19-depleted stem cell transplant. Receptors originate from a female patient aged 2-10 years who had a stem cell transplant for congenital amegakaryocytic thrombocytopenia, so the T cells may come from the graft donor.

This clonotype was found many times. The chain has TRBV2 and TRBJ2-7; D not resolved. Trimming took off 7 bases at V and 6 bases at J, with 10 bases between the two ends. The germline CDR1 and CDR2 sequences are SNHLY and FYNNEI. The CDR3 sequence is 11 residues long. CDR3 sequence (DNA): TGTGCCAGCATCTACGCGACCGAGCAGTACTTC. It specifies CASIYATEQYF.

A note on this clonotype: It may be a read error: a sequence one base away is much more abundant. The CDR3 ends on some other residue instead of the conserved phenylalanine or tryptophan, so this is likely a read error. The chain links TRBV7-8 to TRBJ2-3, with 8 bases fitting TRBD2. The CDR3 sequence is 16 residues long. The germline V gene encodes CDR1 SGHVS and CDR2 FQNEAQ. The V gene end was trimmed by 5 bases and the J gene end by 2 bases; junction bases not matched to a gene: 9. CDR3 DNA sequence: TGTGCCAGCAGCCGAGGGGTAGCGGGGTACACAGATACGCAGTATCTT. Translation: CASSRGVAGYTDTQYL.

DNA of the CDR3: TGTGCCATCAGTGTAGTCGGCGGGAGGCGCACAGATACGCAGTATTTT. Amino acids: CAISVVGGRRTDTQYF. This chain links TRBV10-3 with TRBJ2-3; 8 positions agree with TRBD2. Germline CDR1 ENHRY, CDR2 SYGVKD. CDR3 length equals 16 residues. V lost 4 bases to trimming and J lost 1 base; unmatched junction nucleotides: 7.

In its sample, this clonotype was seen a few times. The J gene is TRBJ2-2, the V gene TRBV6-5, with 7 bases aligning to TRBD2. Looked up from germline, CDR1 is MNHEY and CDR2 is SVGAGI. Germline trimming cut 4 bases from V and 4 bases from J; bases unmatched to any gene: 9. The CDR3 extends over 16 amino acids. The CDR3 protein is CASSSRTRMGTGELFF. The CDR3 bases are TGTGCCAGCAGTTCCCGGACTAGGATGGGCACCGGGGAGCTGTTTTTT.

In its sample, this clonotype was seen many times. This chain uses TRBV12-3 or TRBV12-4 with TRBJ1-6, with D possibly matching TRBD1 (6 bases). The CDR3 runs to 13 residues. V lost 3 bases, J lost 10 bases, and 10 bases lay in between. For the CDR3, the DNA is TGTGCCAGCAGTTTCACAGGGATGTCACCCCTCCACTTT. Protein: CASSFTGMSPLHF.